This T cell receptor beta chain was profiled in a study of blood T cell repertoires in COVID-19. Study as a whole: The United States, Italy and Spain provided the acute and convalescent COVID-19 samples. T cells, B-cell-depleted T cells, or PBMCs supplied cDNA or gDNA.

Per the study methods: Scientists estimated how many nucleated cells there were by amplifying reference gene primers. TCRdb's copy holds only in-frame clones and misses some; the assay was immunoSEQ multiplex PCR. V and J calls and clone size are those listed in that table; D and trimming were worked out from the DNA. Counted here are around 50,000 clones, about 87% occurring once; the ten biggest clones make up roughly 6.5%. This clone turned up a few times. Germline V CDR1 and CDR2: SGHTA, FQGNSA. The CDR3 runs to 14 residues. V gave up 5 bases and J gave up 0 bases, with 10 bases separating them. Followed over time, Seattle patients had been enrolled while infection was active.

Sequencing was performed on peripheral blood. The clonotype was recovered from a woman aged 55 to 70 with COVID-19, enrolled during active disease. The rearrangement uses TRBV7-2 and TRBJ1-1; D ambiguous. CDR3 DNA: TGTGCCAGCAGCCCACTGAGGATGAACACTGAAGCTTTCTTT. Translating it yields CASSPLRMNTEAFF.